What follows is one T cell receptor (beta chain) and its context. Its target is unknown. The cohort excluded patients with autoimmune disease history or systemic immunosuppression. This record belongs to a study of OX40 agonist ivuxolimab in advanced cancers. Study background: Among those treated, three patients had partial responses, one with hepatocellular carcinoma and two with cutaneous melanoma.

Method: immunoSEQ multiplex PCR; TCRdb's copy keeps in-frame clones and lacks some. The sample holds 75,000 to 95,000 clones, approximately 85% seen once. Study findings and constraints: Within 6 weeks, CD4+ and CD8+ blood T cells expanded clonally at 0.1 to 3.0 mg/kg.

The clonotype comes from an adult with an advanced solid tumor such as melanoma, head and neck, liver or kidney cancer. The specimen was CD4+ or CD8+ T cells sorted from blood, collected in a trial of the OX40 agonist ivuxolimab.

CDR3 protein: CASSTSYEQYF. In DNA form, the CDR3 reads TGTGCCAGCAGTACTTCCTACGAGCAGTACTTC. The chain employs TRBV28 and TRBJ2-7; D is ambiguous. From germline, CDR1 is MDHEN and CDR2 SYDVKM. This CDR3 region has 11 residues. Deletions cut 5 bases from V and 1 base from J, with 3 bases between.